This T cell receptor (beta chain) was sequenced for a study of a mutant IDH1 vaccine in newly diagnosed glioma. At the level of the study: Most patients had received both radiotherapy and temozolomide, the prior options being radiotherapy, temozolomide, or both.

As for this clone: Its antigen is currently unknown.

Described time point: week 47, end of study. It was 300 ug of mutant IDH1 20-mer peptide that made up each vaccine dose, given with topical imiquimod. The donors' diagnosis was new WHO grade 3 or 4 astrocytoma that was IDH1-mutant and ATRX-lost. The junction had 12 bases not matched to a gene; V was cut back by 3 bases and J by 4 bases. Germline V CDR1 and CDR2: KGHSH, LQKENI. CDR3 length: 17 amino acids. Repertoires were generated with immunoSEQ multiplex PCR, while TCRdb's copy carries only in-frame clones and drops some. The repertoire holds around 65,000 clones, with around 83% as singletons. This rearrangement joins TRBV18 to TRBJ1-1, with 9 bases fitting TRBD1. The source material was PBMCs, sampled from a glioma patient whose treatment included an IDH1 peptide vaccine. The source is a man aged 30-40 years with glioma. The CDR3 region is CASSPTGTGPSGTEAFF. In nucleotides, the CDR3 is TGTGCCAGCTCACCGACCGGGACAGGGCCTTCGGGCACTGAAGCTTTCTTT.